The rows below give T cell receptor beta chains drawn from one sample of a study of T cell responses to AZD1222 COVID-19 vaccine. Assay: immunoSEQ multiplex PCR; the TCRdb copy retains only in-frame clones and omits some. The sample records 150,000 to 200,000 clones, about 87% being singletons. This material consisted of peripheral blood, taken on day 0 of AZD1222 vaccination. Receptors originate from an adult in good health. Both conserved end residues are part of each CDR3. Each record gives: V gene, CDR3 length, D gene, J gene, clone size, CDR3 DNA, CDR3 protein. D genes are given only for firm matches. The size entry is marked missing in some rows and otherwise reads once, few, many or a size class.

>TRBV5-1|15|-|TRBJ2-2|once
TGCGCCAGCAGCTTGCAAGCTGTGAACACCGGGGAGCTGTTTTTT
CASSLQAVNTGELFF
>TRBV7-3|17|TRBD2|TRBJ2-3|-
TGTGCCAGCAGTCCAGGACTAGCGGGAGTCGGGACAGATACGCAGTATTTT
CASSPGLAGVGTDTQYF
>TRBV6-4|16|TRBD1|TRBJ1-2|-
TGTGCCAGCAGTGTCCAATGGACAGGGGCTAACTATGGCTACACCTTC
CASSVQWTGANYGYTF
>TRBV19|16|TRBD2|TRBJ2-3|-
TGTGCCAGTAGTATGGGACTAGCGGGGGGGCCAGATACGCAGTATTTT
CASSMGLAGGPDTQYF
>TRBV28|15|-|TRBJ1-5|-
TGTGCCAGCAGTTTATCGATTATGGGCAATCAGCCCCAGCATTTT
CASSLSIMGNQPQHF
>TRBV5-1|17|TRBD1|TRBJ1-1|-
TGCGCCAGCAGCTTACTCTCCGGGACAGGGGTGAACACTGAAGCTTTCTTT
CASSLLSGTGVNTEAFF
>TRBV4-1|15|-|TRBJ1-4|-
TGCGCCAGCAGCCAAGATCCACAGATTAATGAAAAACTGTTTTTT
CASSQDPQINEKLFF
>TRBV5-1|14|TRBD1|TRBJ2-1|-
TGCGCCAGCAGCTTCGGGACAGAACAGGGTGAGCAGTTCTTC
CASSFGTEQGEQFF
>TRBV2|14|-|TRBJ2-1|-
TGTGCCAGCAGTGAAGCCCCAGGGGTCAGGGAGCAGTTCTTC
CASSEAPGVREQFF
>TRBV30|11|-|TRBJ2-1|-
TGTGCCTGGAGAATTTACAATGAGCAGTTCTTC
CAWRIYNEQFF
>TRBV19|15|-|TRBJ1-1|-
TGTGCCAGTTCCCACTCGTCGGCAGGGAACACTGAAGCTTTCTTT
CASSHSSAGNTEAFF